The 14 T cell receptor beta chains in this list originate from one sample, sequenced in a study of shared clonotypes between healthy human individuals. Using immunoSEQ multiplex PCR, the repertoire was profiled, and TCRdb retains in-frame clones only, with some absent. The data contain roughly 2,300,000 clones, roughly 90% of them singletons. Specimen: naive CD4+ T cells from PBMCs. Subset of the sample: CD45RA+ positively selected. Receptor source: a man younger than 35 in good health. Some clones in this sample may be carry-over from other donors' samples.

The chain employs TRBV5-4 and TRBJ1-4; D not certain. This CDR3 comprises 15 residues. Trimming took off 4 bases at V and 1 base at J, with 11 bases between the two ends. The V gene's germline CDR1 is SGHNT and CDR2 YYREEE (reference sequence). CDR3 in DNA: TGTGCCAGCAGCGGTGGATCGGGAACTAATGAAAAACTGTTTTTT. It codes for CASSGGSGTNEKLFF.

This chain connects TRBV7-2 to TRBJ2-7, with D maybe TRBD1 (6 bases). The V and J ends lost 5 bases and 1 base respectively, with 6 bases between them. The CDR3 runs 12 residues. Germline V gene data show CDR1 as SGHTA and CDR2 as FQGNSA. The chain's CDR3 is CASSRGSYEQYF. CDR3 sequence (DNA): TGTGCCAGCAGCAGGGGGTCCTACGAGCAGTACTTC.

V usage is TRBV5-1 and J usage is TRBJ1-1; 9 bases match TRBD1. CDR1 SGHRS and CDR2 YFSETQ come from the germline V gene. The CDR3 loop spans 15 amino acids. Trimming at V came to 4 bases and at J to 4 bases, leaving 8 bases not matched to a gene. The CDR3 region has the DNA TGCGCCAGCAGCCCCGTGACAGGGGGGAGCACTGAAGCTTTCTTT. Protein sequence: CASSPVTGGSTEAFF. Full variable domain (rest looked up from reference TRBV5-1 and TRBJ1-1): KAGVTQTPRYLIKTRGQQVTLSCSPISGHRSVSWYQQTPGQGLQFLFEYFSETQRNKGNFPGRFSGRQFSNSRSEMNVSTLELGDSALYLCASSPVTGGSTEAFFGQGTRLTVV.

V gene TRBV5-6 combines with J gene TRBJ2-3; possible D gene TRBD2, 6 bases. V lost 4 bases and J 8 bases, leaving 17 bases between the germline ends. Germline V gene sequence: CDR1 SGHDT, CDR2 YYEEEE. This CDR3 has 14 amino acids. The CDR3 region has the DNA TGTGCCAGCAGCAAAGACCCGGGGGAGCCTACGCAGTATTTT. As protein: CASSKDPGEPTQYF.

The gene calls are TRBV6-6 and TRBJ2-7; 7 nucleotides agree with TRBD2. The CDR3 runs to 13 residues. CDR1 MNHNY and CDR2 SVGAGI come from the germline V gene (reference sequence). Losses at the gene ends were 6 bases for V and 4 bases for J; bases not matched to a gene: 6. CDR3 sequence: CASSRGSGYEQYF. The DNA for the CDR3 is TGTGCCAGCAGCCGCGGGAGCGGATACGAGCAGTACTTC.

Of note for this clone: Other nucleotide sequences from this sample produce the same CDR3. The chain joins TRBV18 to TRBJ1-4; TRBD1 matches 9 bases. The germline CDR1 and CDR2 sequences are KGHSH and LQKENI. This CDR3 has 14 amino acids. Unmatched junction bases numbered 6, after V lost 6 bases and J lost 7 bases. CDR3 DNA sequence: TGTGCCAGCTCTCCCGGGACAGGGACTGAAAAACTGTTTTTT. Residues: CASSPGTGTEKLFF.

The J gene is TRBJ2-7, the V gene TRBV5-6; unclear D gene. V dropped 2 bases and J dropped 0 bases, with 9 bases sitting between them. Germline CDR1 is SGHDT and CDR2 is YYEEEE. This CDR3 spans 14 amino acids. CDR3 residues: CASSFFRSSYEQYF. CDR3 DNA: TGTGCCAGCAGCTTTTTTCGGAGCTCCTACGAGCAGTACTTC.

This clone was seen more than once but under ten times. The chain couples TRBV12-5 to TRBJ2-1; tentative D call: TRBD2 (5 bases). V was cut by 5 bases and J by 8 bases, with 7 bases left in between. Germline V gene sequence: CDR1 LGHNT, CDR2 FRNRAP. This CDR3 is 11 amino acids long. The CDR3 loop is CASGPEDEQFF. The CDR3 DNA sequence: TGTGCTAGTGGTCCGGAGGATGAGCAGTTCTTC.

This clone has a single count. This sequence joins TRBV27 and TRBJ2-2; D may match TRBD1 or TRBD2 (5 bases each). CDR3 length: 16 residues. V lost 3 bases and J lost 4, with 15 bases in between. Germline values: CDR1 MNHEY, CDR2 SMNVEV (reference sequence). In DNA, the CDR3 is TGTGCCAGCAGTTTGTGGACCGGGACGGGCACCGGGGAGCTGTTTTTT. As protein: CASSLWTGTGTGELFF.

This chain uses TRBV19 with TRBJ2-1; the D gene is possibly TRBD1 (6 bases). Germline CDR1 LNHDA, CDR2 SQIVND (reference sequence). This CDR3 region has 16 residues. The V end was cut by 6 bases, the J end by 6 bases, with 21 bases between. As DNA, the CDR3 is TGTGCCAGTAGCAACTTCAGGGGCGGCCCCACCAATGAGCAGTTCTTC. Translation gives CASSNFRGGPTNEQFF.

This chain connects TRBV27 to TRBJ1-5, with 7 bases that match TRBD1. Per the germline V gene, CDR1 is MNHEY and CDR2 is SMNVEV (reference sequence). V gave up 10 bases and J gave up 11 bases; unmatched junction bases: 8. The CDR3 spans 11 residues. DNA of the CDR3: TGTGCCACCGGACAGGTGGTGGCCCAGCATTTT. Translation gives CATGQVVAQHF.

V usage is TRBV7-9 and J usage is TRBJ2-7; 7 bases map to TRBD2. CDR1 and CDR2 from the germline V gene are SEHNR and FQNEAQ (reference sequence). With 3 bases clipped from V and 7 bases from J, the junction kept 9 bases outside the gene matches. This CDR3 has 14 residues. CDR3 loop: CASSFLAGVAEQYF. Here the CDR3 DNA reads TGTGCCAGCAGCTTTCTGGCGGGAGTGGCTGAGCAGTACTTC. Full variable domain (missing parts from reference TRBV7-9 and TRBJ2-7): DTGVSQNPRHKITKRGQNVTFRCDPISEHNRLYWYRQTLGQGPEFLTYFQNEAQLEKSRLLSDRFSAERPKGSFSTLEIQRTEQGDSAMYLCASSFLAGVAEQYFGPGTRLTVT.

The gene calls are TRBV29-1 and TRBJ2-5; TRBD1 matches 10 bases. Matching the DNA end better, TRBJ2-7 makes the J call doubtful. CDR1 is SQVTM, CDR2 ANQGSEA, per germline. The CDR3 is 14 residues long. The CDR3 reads CSVGGTGVKNEQYF. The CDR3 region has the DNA TGCAGCGTTGGAGGGACAGGGGTAAAGAACGAGCAGTACTTC.

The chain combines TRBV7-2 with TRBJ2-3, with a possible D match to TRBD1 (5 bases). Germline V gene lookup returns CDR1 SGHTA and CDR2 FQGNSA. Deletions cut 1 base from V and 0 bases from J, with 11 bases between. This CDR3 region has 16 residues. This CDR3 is CASSLGGAISTDTQYF. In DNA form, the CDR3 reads TGTGCCAGCAGCTTAGGTGGGGCTATCAGCACAGATACGCAGTATTTT.